This T cell receptor (beta chain) was captured in a study of shared clonotypes between healthy human individuals. Study results and limitations: Sharing of clonotypes among donors was expected to vary with sequencing depth. In several donors, about 5% of naive CD4 clonotypes appeared in common. Naive subsets usually exceeded memory subsets in estimated richness.

CDR3 length: 17 residues. V lost 3 bases and J 5 bases, leaving 23 bases between the germline ends. From germline, CDR1 is SGHRS and CDR2 YFSETQ. Sequencing was performed with immunoSEQ multiplex PCR; in TCRdb, only in-frame clones are kept and a portion is missing. This table holds over 950,000 clones, approximately 75% found once. Comments on this clone: Its specificity is not known.

This receptor was obtained from a man in his late teens or twenties in good health. Some clones in this sample may be carry-over from other donors' samples. The V call is TRBV5-1, the J call TRBJ2-5, with D possibly being TRBD1 or TRBD2 (5 bases each). The sample was memory CD4+ T cells from PBMCs. Subset given: CD45RA-negative fraction. CDR3 residues: CASSSLGASNLWETQYF. Here the CDR3 DNA reads TGCGCCAGCAGCTCCCTCGGGGCTAGCAATTTGTGGGAGACCCAGTACTTC.